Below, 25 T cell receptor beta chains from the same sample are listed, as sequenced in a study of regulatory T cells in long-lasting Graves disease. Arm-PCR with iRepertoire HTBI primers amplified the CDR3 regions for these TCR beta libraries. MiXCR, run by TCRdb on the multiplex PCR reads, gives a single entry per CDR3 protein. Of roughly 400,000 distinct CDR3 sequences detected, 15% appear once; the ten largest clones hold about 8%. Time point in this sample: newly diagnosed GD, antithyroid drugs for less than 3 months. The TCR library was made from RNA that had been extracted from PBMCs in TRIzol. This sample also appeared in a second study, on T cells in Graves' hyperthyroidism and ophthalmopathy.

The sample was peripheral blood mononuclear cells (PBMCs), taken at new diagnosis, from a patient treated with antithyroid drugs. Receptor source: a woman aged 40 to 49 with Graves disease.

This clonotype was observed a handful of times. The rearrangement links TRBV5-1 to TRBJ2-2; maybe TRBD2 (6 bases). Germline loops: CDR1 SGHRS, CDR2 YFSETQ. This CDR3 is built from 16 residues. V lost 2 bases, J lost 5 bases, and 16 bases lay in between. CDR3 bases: TGCGCCAGCAGCTTTTACGGGGAGGAAAGAACCGGGGAGCTGTTTTTT. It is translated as CASSFYGEERTGELFF.

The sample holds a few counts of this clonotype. Written as DNA, the CDR3 is TGTGCCACCAGCAGAGTCGGAGGGGAGTACGAGCAGTACTTC. It encodes CATSRVGGEYEQYF. This chain connects TRBV15 to TRBJ2-7; D may be TRBD2 (6 bases). The CDR3 covers 14 residues. Germline assignment: CDR1 LNHNV and CDR2 YYDKDF (reference sequence). V lost 1 base to trimming and J lost 4 bases, with 11 bases between them.

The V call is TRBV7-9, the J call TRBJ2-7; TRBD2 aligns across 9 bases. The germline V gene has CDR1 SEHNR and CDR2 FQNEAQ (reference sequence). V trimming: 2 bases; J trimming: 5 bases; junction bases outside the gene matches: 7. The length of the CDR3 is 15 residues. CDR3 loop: CASSLPSGIADEQYF. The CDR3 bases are TGTGCCAGCAGCTTACCTAGCGGGATCGCGGACGAGCAGTACTTC.

The CDR3 region has the DNA TGCAGCGTTAGTTGGCAGGTTAATCAGCCCCAGCATTTT. Its translation: CSVSWQVNQPQHF. This chain uses TRBV29-1 with TRBJ1-5, with D unclear. The germline V gene encodes CDR1 SQVTM and CDR2 ANQGSEA. CDR3 length equals 13 residues. Deletions cut 5 bases from V and 4 bases from J, with 12 bases between. The variable domain in full, completed from reference TRBV29-1 and TRBJ1-5, reads SAVISQKPSRDICQRGTSLTIQCQVDSQVTMMFWYRQQPGQSLTLIATANQGSEATYESGFVIDKFPISRPNLTFSTLTVSNMSPEDSSIYLCSVSWQVNQPQHFGDGTRLSIL.

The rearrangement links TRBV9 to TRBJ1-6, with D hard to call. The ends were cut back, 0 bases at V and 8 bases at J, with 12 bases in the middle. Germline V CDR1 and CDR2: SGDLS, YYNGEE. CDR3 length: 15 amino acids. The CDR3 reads CASSVGSGYDSPLHF. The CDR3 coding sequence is TGTGCCAGCAGCGTAGGTTCAGGATATGATTCACCCCTCCACTTT.

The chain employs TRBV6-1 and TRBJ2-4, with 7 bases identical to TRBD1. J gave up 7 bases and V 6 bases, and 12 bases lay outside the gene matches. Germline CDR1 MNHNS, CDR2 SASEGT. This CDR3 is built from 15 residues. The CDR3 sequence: CASSPITGDMNIQYF. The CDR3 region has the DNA TGTGCCAGCAGCCCGATTACAGGGGATATGAACATTCAGTACTTC.

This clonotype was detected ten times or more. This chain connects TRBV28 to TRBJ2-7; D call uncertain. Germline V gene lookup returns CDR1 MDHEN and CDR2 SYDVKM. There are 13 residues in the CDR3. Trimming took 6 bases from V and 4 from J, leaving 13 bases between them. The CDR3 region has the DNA TGTGCCAGCAGCTTAGTGGCCTCTTACGAGCAGTACTTC. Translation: CASSLVASYEQYF.

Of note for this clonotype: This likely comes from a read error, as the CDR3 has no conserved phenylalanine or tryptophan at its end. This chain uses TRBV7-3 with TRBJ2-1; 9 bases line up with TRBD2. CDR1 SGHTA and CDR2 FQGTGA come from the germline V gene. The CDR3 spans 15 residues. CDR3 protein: CASSLASGVYNEQFL. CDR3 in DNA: TGCGCCAGCAGCTTGGCTAGCGGGGTTTACAATGAGCAGTTCCTC.

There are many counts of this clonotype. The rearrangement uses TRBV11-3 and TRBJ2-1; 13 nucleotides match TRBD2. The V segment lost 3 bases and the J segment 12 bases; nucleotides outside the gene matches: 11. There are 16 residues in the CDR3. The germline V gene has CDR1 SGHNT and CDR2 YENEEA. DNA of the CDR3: TGTGCCAGCAGCTTGGAAGGACTAGCGGGAGATCTTGGGCAGTTCTTC. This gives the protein CASSLEGLAGDLGQFF.

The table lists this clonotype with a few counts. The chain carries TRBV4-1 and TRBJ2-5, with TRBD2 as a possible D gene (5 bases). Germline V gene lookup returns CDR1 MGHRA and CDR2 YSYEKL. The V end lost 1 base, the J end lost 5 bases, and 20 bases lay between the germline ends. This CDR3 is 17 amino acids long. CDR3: CASSQVAAKLAWETQYF. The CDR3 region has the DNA TGCGCCAGCAGCCAAGTTGCAGCTAAGCTAGCCTGGGAGACCCAGTACTTC.

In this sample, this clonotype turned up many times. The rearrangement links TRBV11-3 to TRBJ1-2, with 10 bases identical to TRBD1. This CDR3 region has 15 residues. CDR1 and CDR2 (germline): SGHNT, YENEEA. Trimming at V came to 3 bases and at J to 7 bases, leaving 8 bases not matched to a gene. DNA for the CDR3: TGTGCCAGCAGCTTGGGACAGGGGACTAAGAGTGGCTACACCTTC. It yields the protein CASSLGQGTKSGYTF.

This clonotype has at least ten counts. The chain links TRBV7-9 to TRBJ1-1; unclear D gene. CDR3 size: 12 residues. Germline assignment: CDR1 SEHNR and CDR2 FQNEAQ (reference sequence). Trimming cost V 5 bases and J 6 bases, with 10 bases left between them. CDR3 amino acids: CASSNPGAEAFF. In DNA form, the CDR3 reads TGTGCCAGCAGCAACCCTGGGGCTGAAGCTTTCTTT. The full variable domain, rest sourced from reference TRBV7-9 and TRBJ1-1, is DTGVSQNPRHKITKRGQNVTFRCDPISEHNRLYWYRQTLGQGPEFLTYFQNEAQLEKSRLLSDRFSAERPKGSFSTLEIQRTEQGDSAMYLCASSNPGAEAFFGQGTRLTVV.

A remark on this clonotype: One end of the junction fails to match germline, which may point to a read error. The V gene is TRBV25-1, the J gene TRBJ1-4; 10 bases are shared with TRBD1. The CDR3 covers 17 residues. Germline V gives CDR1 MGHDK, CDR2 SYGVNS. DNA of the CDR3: TGTGCCAGCAGTGAAGGACAGGGGGACGCAACTAATGAAAGACTGTTTTTT. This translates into CASSEGQGDATNERLFF. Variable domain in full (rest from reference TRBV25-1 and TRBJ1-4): EADIYQTPRYLVIGTGKKITLECSQTMGHDKMYWYQQDPGMELHLIHYSYGVNSTEKGDLSSESTVSRIRTEHFPLTLESARPSHTSQYLCASSEGQGDATNERLFFGSGTQLSVL.

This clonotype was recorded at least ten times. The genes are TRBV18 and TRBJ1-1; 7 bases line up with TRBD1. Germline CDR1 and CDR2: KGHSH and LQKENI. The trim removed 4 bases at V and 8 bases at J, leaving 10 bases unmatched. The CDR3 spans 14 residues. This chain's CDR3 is CASSLGQPLLEAFF. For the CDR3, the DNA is TGTGCCAGCTCACTGGGACAGCCTCTTTTGGAAGCTTTCTTT.

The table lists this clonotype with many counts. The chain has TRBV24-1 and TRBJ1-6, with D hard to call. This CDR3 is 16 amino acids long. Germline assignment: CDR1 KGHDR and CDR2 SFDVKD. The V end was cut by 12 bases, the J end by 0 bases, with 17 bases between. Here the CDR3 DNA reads TGTGCCGCAAGCCGGGCCTCACACTCCTATAATTCACCCCTCCACTTT. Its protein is CAASRASHSYNSPLHF.

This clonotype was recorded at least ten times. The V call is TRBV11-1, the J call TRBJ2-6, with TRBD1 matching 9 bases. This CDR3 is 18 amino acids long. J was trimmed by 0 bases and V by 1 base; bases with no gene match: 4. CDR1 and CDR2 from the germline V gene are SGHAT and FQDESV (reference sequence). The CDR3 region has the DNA TGTGCCAGCAGCTTAGGGACAGGGGACCTCTCTGGGGCCAACGTCCTGACTTTC. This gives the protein CASSLGTGDLSGANVLTF.

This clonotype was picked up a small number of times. CDR3 amino acids: CASSVDPLLAGVENEQFF. The CDR3 DNA follows: TGTGCCAGCAGCGTAGATCCCTTACTAGCGGGAGTTGAGAATGAGCAGTTCTTC. The rearrangement joins TRBV9 to TRBJ2-1; 11 nucleotides line up with TRBD2. CDR1 SGDLS and CDR2 YYNGEE come from the germline V gene. CDR3 size: 18 residues. Unmatched junction bases numbered 12, after V lost 0 bases and J lost 7 bases.

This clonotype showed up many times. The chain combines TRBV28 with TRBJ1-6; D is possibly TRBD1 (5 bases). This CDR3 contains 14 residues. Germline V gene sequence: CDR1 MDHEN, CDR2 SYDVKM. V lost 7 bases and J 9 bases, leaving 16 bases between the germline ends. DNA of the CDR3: TGTGCCAGCACTAGGGGCAGGGAGAGTTCACCCCTCCACTTT. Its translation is CASTRGRESSPLHF.

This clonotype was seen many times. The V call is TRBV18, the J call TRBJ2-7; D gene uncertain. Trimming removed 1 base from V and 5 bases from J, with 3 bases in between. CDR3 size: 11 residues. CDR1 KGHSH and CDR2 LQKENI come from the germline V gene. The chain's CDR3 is CASSPHHEQYF. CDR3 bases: TGTGCCAGCTCACCACATCACGAGCAGTACTTC.

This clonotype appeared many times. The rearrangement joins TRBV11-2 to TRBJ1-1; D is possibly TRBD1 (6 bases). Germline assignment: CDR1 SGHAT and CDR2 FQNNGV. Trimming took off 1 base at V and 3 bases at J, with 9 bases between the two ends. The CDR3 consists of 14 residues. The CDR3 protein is CASSLGDIYTEAFF. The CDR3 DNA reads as TGTGCCAGCAGCTTAGGGGACATCTACACTGAAGCTTTCTTT.

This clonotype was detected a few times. The CDR3 region has the DNA TGCGCCAGCAGCCAAGATCCCCATCTAGCGGACCCCTACGAGCAGTACTTC. As protein: CASSQDPHLADPYEQYF. V gene TRBV4-3 combines with J gene TRBJ2-7, with 7 bases matching TRBD2. V lost 0 bases to trimming and J lost 2 bases; unmatched junction nucleotides: 10. The germline gives CDR1 LGHNA, CDR2 YSLEER. This CDR3 is 17 amino acids long.

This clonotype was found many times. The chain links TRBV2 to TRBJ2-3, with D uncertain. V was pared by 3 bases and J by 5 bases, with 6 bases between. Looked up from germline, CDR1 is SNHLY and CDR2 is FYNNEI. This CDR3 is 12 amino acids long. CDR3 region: CASSEGGDTQYF. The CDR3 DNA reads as TGTGCCAGCAGTGAGGGTGGAGATACGCAGTATTTT.

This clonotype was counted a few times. The CDR3 sequence: CASRSDTTNEKLFF. The CDR3, as DNA: TGTGCCAGCAGATCCGATACAACTAATGAAAAACTGTTTTTT. This chain uses TRBV7-9 with TRBJ1-4; no definite D call. The CDR3 length is 14 residues. V dropped 6 bases and J dropped 0 bases, with 8 bases sitting between them. CDR1 SEHNR and CDR2 FQNEAQ come from the germline V gene (reference sequence).

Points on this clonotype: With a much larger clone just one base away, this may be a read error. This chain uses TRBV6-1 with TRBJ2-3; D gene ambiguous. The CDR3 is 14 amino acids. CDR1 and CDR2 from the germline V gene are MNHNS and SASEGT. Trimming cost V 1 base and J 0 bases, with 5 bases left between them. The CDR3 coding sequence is TGTGCCAGCAGTGAAGGACTTAGCACAGATACGCAGTATTTT. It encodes CASSEGLSTDTQYF.

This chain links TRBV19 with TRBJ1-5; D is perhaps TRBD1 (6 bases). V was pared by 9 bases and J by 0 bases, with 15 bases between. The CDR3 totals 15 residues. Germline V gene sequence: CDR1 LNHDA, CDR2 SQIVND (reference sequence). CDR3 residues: CASSSGTYSNQPQHF. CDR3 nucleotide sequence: TGTGCCAGCAGCTCCGGGACATATAGCAATCAGCCCCAGCATTTT.